A selection of T cell receptor beta chains follows, all from one sample in a study of siplizumab effects on memory and regulatory T cells. Sequencing used immunoSEQ multiplex PCR; TCRdb keeps in-frame clones, though not all of them. There are about 82,000 clones in the sample; roughly 90% occur only once, and approximately 1.5% lies in the top ten. The specimen was Tregs sorted from blood. Receptor source: a human donor in good health. The conserved cysteine and the conserved F or W are not part of the CDR3 here.

>TRBJ2-2|TRBV4-3
ASSQDNAKRGTGELF
>TRBJ1-2|TRBV28
ASRGERGYGYT
>TRBJ1-6|TRBV15
ATSRGTQAPLH
>TRBJ2-1|TRBV7-8
ASSPPFGPQRSYNEQF
>TRBJ1-2|TRBV5-1
ASSLYGAPGGYT
>TRBJ1-3|TRBV6-6
ASRSPGNTIY
>TRBJ2-7|TRBV30
AWSWGTRTEQY
>TRBJ1-1|TRBV19
ASSMTGKMNTEAF
>TRBJ1-2|TRBV5-1
ASSPMRQGNYGYT
>TRBJ2-2|TRBV15
ATSRGLAGANTGELF
>TRBJ2-3|TRBV19
ASSRDRGFGTDTQY
>TRBJ1-1|TRBV19
ASSIRGFTAEAF
>TRBJ2-1|TRBV5-4
ASSRQGSSYNEQF
>TRBJ1-1|TRBV19
ASSIALNTEAF
>TRBJ2-1|TRBV19
ASSPLSGGAYNEQF
>TRBJ1-3|TRBV30
AWSDRPGTGGNTIY
>TRBJ2-3|TRBV9
ASSRTSGEDTQY
>TRBJ2-7|TRBV27
ASSLTGGASYEQY
>TRBJ1-1|TRBV11-2
ASSWNTEAF
>TRBJ2-1|TRBV20-1
SATGPTGQF
>TRBJ2-4|TRBV7-3
ASSLLGGGNIQY
>TRBJ1-4|TRBV5-1
ASSGTTGQRNNEKLF
>TRBJ2-3|TRBV15
ATSRDGGLADTDTQY
>TRBJ2-7|TRBV20-1
SARFRGEQY
>TRBJ2-2|TRBV7-6
ASSLSGGSNTGELF
>TRBJ2-3|TRBV10-3
AISSPTDTQY
>TRBJ1-2|TRBV28
ASSLGGQGNGYT
>TRBJ1-6|TRBV7-6
ASSLGFNSPLH
>TRBJ1-2|TRBV15
ATSRVGPMGYT
>TRBJ2-2|TRBV9
ASSGTDRANTGELF
>-|TRBV7-9
ASSLAGVSAPSYEQY
>TRBJ1-1|TRBV28
ASSLFLGGTEAF
>TRBJ2-5|TRBV28
ASRPSDRVETQY
>TRBJ1-1|TRBV5-1
ASTAAGDRLAF
>TRBJ2-2|TRBV4-1
ASSQGLAVGELF
>TRBJ2-7|TRBV7-2
ASSFPRGSSYEQY
>TRBJ1-4|TRBV7-2
ASSLDGGVEKLF
>TRBJ2-3|TRBV29-1
SVGQAQTTDTQY
>TRBJ2-7|TRBV5-1
ASSRDSTIYEQY
>TRBJ1-2|TRBV28
ASATGGNPNYGYT
>TRBJ2-2|TRBV7-3
ASSRALNTGELF
>TRBJ1-6|TRBV29-1
SVQGSYNSPLH
>TRBJ1-1|TRBV7-9
ASSPGLTEAF
>TRBJ2-3|TRBV7-7
ASSLAGGADTQY
>TRBJ2-6|TRBV14
ASMRGRPSGANVLT
>TRBJ2-1|TRBV6-6
ASSYGQGRVYEQF
>TRBJ1-1|TRBV6-6
ASSTLTNTEAF
>TRBJ1-3|TRBV27
ASSLDGRVDTIY
>TRBJ2-7|TRBV15
ATSRTPDTYEQY
>TRBJ2-5|TRBV12-5
ASGSGQTRQTQY
>TRBJ1-1|TRBV11-3
ARPYRGRLNTEAF
>TRBJ1-1|TRBV7-3
ASSATGGMNTEAF
>TRBJ2-2|TRBV28
ASSAGTGRTGELF
>TRBJ2-7|TRBV6-5
ATRSTGTGNEQY
>TRBJ1-1|TRBV7-3
ASSLRQNTEAF
>TRBJ2-1|TRBV4-1
ASSQELAGGSSYNEQF
>TRBJ2-1|TRBV6-1
ASSVINEQF
>TRBJ1-6|TRBV28
ASTIRGSPLH
>TRBJ2-5|TRBV4-1
ASSQAWGSVQETQY